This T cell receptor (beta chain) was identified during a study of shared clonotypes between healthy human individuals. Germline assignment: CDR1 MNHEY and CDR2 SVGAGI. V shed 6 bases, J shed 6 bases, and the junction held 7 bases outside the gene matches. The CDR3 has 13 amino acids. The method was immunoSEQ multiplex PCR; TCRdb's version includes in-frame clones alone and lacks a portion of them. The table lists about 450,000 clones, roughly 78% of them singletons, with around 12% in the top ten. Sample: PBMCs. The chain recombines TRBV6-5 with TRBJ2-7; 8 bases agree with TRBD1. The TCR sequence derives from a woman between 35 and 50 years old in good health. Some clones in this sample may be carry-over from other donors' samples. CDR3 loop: CASSQGQVGEQYF. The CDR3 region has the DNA TGTGCCAGCAGCCAGGGACAGGTGGGCGAGCAGTACTTC.